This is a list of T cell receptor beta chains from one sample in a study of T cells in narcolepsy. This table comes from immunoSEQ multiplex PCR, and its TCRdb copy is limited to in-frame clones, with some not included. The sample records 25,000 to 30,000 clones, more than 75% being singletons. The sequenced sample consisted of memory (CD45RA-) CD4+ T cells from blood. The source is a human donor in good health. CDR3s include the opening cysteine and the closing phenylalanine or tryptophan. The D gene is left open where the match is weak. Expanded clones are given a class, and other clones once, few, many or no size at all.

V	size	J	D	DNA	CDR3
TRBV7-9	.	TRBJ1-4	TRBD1	TGTGCCAGCAACCTAGGGATGGGGACAGCGCCCGAAAAACTGTTTTTT	CASNLGMGTAPEKLFF
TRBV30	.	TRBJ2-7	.	TGTGCCTGGAGTCAGACGGACTACGAGCAGTACTTC	CAWSQTDYEQYF
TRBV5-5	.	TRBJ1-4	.	TGTGCCAGCAGCTTGGTTCCGACTAATGAAAAACTGTTTTTT	CASSLVPTNEKLFF
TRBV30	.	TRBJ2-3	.	TGTGCCTGGAATAGGAGAAAGGCAGATACGCAGTATTTT	CAWNRRKADTQYF
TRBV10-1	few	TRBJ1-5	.	TGCGCCAATCAGACCTACCCGGGTAGCAATCAGCCCCAGCATTTT	CANQTYPGSNQPQHF
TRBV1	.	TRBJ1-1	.	TGCACCCCCTGCAGGGGATCCGGCACTGAAGCTTTCTTT	CTPCRGSGTEAFF
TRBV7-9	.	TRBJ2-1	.	TGTGCCAGCTTACCGATGGGGGGTACCTACAATGAGCAGTTCTTC	CASLPMGGTYNEQFF
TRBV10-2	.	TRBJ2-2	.	TGCGCCAGCAGTAGCGGGCGCACCGGGGAGCTGTTTTTT	CASSSGRTGELFF
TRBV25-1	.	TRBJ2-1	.	TGTGCCAGCATTCAGTCTCGGCCCCCAGGTGAGCAGTTCTTC	CASIQSRPPGEQFF
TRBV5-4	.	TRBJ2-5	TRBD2	TGTGCCAGCAGGGCCGGGACTAGCGGACAAGAGACCCAGTACTTC	CASRAGTSGQETQYF
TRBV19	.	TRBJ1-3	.	TGTGCCAGTACTCCTCAGTCAGCGTCAGGAAACACCATATATTTT	CASTPQSASGNTIYF
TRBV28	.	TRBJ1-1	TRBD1	TGTGCCAGCAGTTTTGGGGGGACAGGGGGTAACTCTGAAGCTTTCTTT	CASSFGGTGGNSEAFF
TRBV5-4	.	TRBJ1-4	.	TGTGCCAGCAGCCAGGGTGCGGGGTCAACTAATGAAAAACTGTTTTTT	CASSQGAGSTNEKLFF
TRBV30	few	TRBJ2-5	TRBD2	TGTGCCTGGAGTCTCCCTAGCGGGGGTCGGCAAGAGACCCAGTACTTC	CAWSLPSGGRQETQYF
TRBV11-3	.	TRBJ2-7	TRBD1	TGTGCCAGCAGCTCAGGGACAGGGATTCAATACGAGCAGTACTTC	CASSSGTGIQYEQYF
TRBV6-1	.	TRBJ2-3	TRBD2	TGTGCCAGCAGTGAACGACTAGCGGGAGTCGCAGATACGCAGTATTTT	CASSERLAGVADTQYF
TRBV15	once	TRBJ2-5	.	TGTGCCACCAGCAGAGGAGGGGAGACCCAGTACTTC	CATSRGGETQYF
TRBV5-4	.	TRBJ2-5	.	TGTGCCAGCAGCTCCGGGGACTTCCAAGAGACCCAGTACTTC	CASSSGDFQETQYF
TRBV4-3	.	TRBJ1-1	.	TGCGCCAGCAGCTTTCCGGGCCGAAAGGGTGTCTTT	CASSFPGRKGVF
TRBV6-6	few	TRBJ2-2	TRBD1	TGTGCCAGCATTAGGACAGGGGGCCTCACCGGGGAGCTGTTTTTT	CASIRTGGLTGELFF
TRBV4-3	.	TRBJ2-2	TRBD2	TGCGCCAGCAGCCCCTTAATCCTCACTAGCGGGGGAGTAGCCGGGGAGCTGTTTTTT	CASSPLILTSGGVAGELFF
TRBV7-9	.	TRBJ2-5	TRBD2	TGTGCCAGCAGCACCCGGACTAGCGGAGAGACCCAGTACTTC	CASSTRTSGETQYF
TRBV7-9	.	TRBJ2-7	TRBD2	TGTGCCAGCGGAATATTAGCGGGAGCGGGCGAGCAGTACTTC	CASGILAGAGEQYF
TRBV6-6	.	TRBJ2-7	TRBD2	TGTGCCAGCACGACTAGCGGGCCCTACGAGCAGTACTTC	CASTTSGPYEQYF
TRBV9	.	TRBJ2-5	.	TGTGCCAGCAGCGTAGGTGGGGAAGAGACCCAGTACTTC	CASSVGGEETQYF
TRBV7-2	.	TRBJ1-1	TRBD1	TGTGCCAGCAGGCGGGGACAGGAGAACACTGAAGCTTTCTTT	CASRRGQENTEAFF
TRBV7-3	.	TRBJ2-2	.	TGTGCCAGCAGAAGGGATAGCGCGAACACCGGGGAGCTGTTTTTT	CASRRDSANTGELFF
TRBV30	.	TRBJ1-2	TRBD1	TGTGCCTGGGAGCGAGACAGGGGGCAAGGTGGCTACACCTTC	CAWERDRGQGGYTF
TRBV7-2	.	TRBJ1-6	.	TGTGCCAGCAGCACCCCGGGACGGACAAATTCACCCCTCCACTTT	CASSTPGRTNSPLHF
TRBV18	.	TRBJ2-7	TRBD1	TGTGCCAGCTCACCGGAGACAGGGGTCGAGCAGTACTTC	CASSPETGVEQYF
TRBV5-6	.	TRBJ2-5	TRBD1	TGTGCCAGCAGCCGGGGACAGGGGACGGAGACCCAGTACTTC	CASSRGQGTETQYF
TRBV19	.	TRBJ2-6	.	TGTGCCAGTAACCCACAGCCCTCTGGGGCCAACGTCCTGACTTTC	CASNPQPSGANVLTF
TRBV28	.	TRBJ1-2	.	TGTGCCAGCAGACCCGAGGGAGACTATGGCTACACCTTC	CASRPEGDYGYTF
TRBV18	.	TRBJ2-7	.	TGTGCCAGCTCACCACCGGTTGGTCGTGGGGCCGAGCAGTACTTC	CASSPPVGRGAEQYF
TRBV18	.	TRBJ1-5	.	TGTGCCAGCTCAGATCCGGGAGTGGGCAATCAGCCCCAGCATTTT	CASSDPGVGNQPQHF
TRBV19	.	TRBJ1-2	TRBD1	TGTGCCAGTAGTATGGGACAGGGTGATGGCTACACCTTC	CASSMGQGDGYTF
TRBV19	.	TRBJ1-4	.	TGTGCCAGTAGTAACCGACAGGTGTTGGGGGAAAAACTGTTTTTT	CASSNRQVLGEKLFF
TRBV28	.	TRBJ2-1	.	TGTGCCAGCGGCCAATGGAGGACCTACAATGAGCAGTTCTTC	CASGQWRTYNEQFF
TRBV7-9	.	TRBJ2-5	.	TGTGCCAGCCAAGCGGGCCAAGAGACCCAGTACTTC	CASQAGQETQYF
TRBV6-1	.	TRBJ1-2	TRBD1	TGTGCCAGCAGTGTCCTAGGGACAGCCTATGGCTACACCTTC	CASSVLGTAYGYTF
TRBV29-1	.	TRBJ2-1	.	TGCAGCGTTGGACTACAGAATAATCAGCAGTTCTTC	CSVGLQNNQQFF
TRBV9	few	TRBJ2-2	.	TGTGCCAGCAGCGGTCTGAAGGGGAAGTCCGGGGAGCTGTTTTTT	CASSGLKGKSGELFF
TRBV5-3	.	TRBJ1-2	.	TGTGCCAGAAGCTTGGCCGCGGAACCCGGGTATGGCTACACCTTC	CARSLAAEPGYGYTF
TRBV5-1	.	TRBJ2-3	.	TGCGCCAGCAGCTTGGGGACAGACACAGATACGCAGTATTTT	CASSLGTDTDTQYF
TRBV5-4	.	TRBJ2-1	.	TGTGCCAGCAGCCTTACTCGAACTAGCAATGAGCAGTTCTTC	CASSLTRTSNEQFF